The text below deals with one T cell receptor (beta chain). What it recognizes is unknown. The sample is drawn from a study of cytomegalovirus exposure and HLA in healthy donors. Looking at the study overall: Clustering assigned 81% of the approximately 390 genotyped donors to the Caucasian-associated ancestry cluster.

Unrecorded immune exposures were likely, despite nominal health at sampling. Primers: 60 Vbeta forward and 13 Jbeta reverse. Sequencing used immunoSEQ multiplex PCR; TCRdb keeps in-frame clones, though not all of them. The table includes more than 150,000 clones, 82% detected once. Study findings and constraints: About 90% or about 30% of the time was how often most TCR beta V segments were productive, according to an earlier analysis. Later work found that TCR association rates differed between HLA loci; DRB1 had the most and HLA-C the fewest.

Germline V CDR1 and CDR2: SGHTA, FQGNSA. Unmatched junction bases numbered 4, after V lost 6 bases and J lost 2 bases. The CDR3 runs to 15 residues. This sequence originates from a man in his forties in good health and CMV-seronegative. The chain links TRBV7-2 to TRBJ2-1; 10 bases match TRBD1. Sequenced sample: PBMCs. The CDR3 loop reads CASSQGQGAYNEQFF. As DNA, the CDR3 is TGTGCCAGCAGTCAAGGACAGGGGGCCTACAATGAGCAGTTCTTC.